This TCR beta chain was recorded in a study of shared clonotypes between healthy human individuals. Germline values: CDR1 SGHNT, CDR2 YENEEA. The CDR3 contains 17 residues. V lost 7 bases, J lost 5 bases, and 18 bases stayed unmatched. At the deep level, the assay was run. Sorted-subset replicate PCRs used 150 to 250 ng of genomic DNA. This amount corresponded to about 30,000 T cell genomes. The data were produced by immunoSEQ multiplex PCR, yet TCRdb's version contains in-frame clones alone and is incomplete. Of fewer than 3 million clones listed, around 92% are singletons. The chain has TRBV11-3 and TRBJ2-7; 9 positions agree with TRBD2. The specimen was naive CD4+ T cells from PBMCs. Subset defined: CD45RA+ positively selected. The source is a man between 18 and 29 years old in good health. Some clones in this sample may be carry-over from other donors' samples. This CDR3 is CASTSNLCGRGYHEQYF. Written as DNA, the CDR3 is TGTGCCAGCACCTCTAACCTCTGCGGGAGGGGTTATCACGAGCAGTACTTC.